The present entry profiles one T cell receptor (beta chain) with its context. Its antigen is unknown. The data are from a study of regulatory dendritic cells for organ transplantation. As for the study in general: Regulatory dendritic cells were monocyte-derived, receiving vitamin D3 on days 0 and 4 and IL-10 on day 4. Day 6 dendritic cell cultures were stimulated with LPS.

Sequenced by immunoSEQ multiplex PCR; TCRdb stores in-frame clones only, minus some. The table has under 15,000 clones, about 79% seen once; the top ten hold approximately 0.63%. CFSE-labeled sorted T cells met regulatory or mature dendritic cells for 5 days. CD4+ or CD8+ T cells were sorted as naive CD45RA+ or memory CD45RO+. The sequence came from a human donor in good health. Input material: naive CD4+ T cells from blood cultured with regulatory dendritic cells. Subset noted: CD45RA+ naive T cells.

This CDR3 reads CASSVRQSTGELFF. CDR3 bases: TGCGCCAGCAGTGTGAGACAGTCCACCGGGGAGCTGTTTTTT. This sequence joins TRBV10-1 and TRBJ2-2; TRBD1 is a possible D gene (5 bases). The CDR3 is 14 residues long. CDR1 is WNHNN and CDR2 is SYGVQD in the germline V gene (reference sequence). Trimming left V 4 bases short and J 4 bases short, with 10 bases between.